The 26 T cell receptor beta chains presented below share a single source sample, sequenced in a study of PD-L1 blockade in urothelial cancer. Assay used: immunoSEQ multiplex PCR; TCRdb lists only in-frame clones, some missing. Among about 72,000 clones listed, approximately 83% were seen once. Time point given: pretreatment peripheral blood. This sample comprised PBMCs, obtained around atezolizumab (anti-PD-L1) treatment. The receptors come from a man aged 55 to 70 with urothelial cancer.

This chain links TRBV19 with TRBJ2-1; 10 positions agree with TRBD1. V gave up 1 base and J gave up 7 bases; unmatched junction bases: 4. Germline-derived CDR1 and CDR2 are LNHDA and SQIVND (reference sequence). This CDR3 region has 15 residues. The CDR3 DNA follows: TGTGCCAGTAGTATAGGGGACAGGGGTTGGAATGAGCAGTTCTTC. This codes for CASSIGDRGWNEQFF.

In this sample, this clone turned up once. This rearrangement joins TRBV5-1 to TRBJ1-1, with 9 bases lining up with TRBD1. With V trimmed by 0 bases and J by 9 bases, 6 bases remained unmatched. The CDR3 totals 14 residues. Germline lookup yields CDR1 SGHRS and CDR2 YFSETQ. The CDR3 DNA follows: TGCGCCAGCAGCTTGGAAGCGGGACAGGGTAAAGCTTTCTTT. Its translation is CASSLEAGQGKAFF.

This chain's CDR3 is CASSIRDSLYNEQFF. For the CDR3, the DNA is TGTGCCAGTAGTATCCGGGACAGCCTCTACAATGAGCAGTTCTTC. The chain uses TRBV19 and TRBJ2-1; 7 bases line up with TRBD1. V lost 3 bases, J lost 3 bases, and 5 bases stayed unmatched. The CDR3 is made up of 15 amino acids. CDR1 LNHDA and CDR2 SQIVND come from the germline V gene (reference sequence).

V usage is TRBV9 and J usage is TRBJ1-4, with 9 bases fitting TRBD1. The CDR3 length is 16 residues. V lost 4 bases and J lost 6; bases outside the gene matches: 10. Germline CDR1 SGDLS, CDR2 YYNGEE. CDR3 sequence (DNA): TGTGCCAGCAGCCCCCGTCCGGGGACAGGGTATGAAAAACTGTTTTTT. Translation gives CASSPRPGTGYEKLFF.

The chain is built from TRBV9 and TRBJ2-3; D perhaps matches TRBD2 (5 bases). The CDR3 is made up of 15 amino acids. V was pared by 3 bases and J by 1 base, with 12 bases between. Germline V gene lookup returns CDR1 SGDLS and CDR2 YYNGEE. CDR3: CASSGVSGRTDTQYF. The CDR3, as DNA: TGTGCCAGCAGCGGGGTGAGCGGCCGCACAGATACGCAGTATTTT.

J is TRBJ2-7 and V is TRBV6-5, with D tentatively TRBD1 (6 bases). Germline V lookup: CDR1 MNHEY, CDR2 SVGAGI. The CDR3 totals 15 residues. The V end was cut by 0 bases, the J end by 0 bases, with 9 bases between. This chain's CDR3 is CASSYSIRGSYEQYF. CDR3 DNA: TGTGCCAGCAGTTACTCGATCAGGGGCTCCTACGAGCAGTACTTC.

The chain carries TRBV5-1 and TRBJ2-2; 10 bases fit TRBD1. V dropped 7 bases and J dropped 0; count of bases not matched to a gene: 3. In germline, CDR1 is SGHRS, CDR2 YFSETQ. The CDR3 consists of 15 residues. For the CDR3, the DNA is TGCGCCAGCCGACAGGGGGCCGCGAACACCGGGGAGCTGTTTTTT. Translation gives CASRQGAANTGELFF.

This clone has just one count. This chain joins TRBV19 and TRBJ1-6; perhaps TRBD1 as D (5 bases). Germline V gene lookup returns CDR1 LNHDA and CDR2 SQIVND (reference sequence). The CDR3 contains 15 residues. V dropped 3 bases and J dropped 9 bases, with 15 bases sitting between them. The CDR3 bases are TGTGCCAGTAGTATGGGACTCGAACGGGGTTCACCCCTCCACTTT. Translated, it gives CASSMGLERGSPLHF.

This clone was seen a handful of times. The chain recombines TRBV5-1 with TRBJ2-2; no firm D call. The V gene's germline CDR1 is SGHRS and CDR2 YFSETQ. The CDR3 has 15 amino acids. Trimming cost V 0 bases and J 5 bases, with 11 bases left between them. CDR3 bases: TGCGCCAGCAGCTTGGGCTCAGGCGATACCGGGGAGCTGTTTTTT. Protein product: CASSLGSGDTGELFF.

About this clone itself: Other nucleotide sequences from this sample produce the same CDR3. The gene calls are TRBV10-1 and TRBJ2-1; possible D gene TRBD2, 7 bases. V was clipped by 0 bases and J by 3 bases, with 9 bases between them. This CDR3 is built from 15 residues. Germline CDR1 WNHNN, CDR2 SYGVQD (reference sequence). Written as DNA, the CDR3 is TGCGCCAGCAGTGAGTCGGGGGGGCTCTACAATGAGCAGTTCTTC. Its protein is CASSESGGLYNEQFF.

The gene calls are TRBV30 and TRBJ1-1; D may be TRBD1 (5 bases). V lost 2 bases and J 1 base, leaving 20 bases between the germline ends. The CDR3 is 17 residues long. Per germline, CDR1 GTSNPN and CDR2 SVGIG (reference sequence). The chain's CDR3 is CAWSSLFAGRQNTEAFF. The CDR3 DNA is TGTGCCTGGAGTTCACTATTCGCGGGACGACAGAACACTGAAGCTTTCTTT.

The table lists this clone with a count of one. The J gene is TRBJ1-5, the V gene TRBV7-8; TRBD1 might be the D (5 bases). Germline V CDR1 and CDR2: SGHVS, FQNEAQ. Trimming cost V 1 base and J 7 bases, with 14 bases left between them. The CDR3 is 15 amino acids. The CDR3 DNA reads as TGTGCCAGCAGCTTAGATGGGGCATATGGGCAGCCCCAGCATTTT. Its protein is CASSLDGAYGQPQHF.

The V call is TRBV2, the J call TRBJ1-6; D call uncertain. CDR3 length: 16 amino acids. The V end lost 9 bases, the J end lost 0 bases, and 15 bases lay between the germline ends. Per germline, CDR1 SNHLY and CDR2 FYNNEI. The DNA for the CDR3 is TGTGCCAGTAACACCGGAGCCATCTCCTATAATTCACCCCTCCACTTT. It specifies CASNTGAISYNSPLHF.

A single count supports this clone. The rearrangement joins TRBV5-1 to TRBJ2-4, with 12 bases fitting TRBD2. This CDR3 contains 17 residues. The germline gives CDR1 SGHRS, CDR2 YFSETQ. The ends lost 5 bases at V and 5 bases at J; junction bases unmatched: 11. CDR3: CASREASGGAGENIQYF. As DNA, the CDR3 is TGCGCCAGCAGAGAGGCTAGCGGGGGGGCCGGGGAAAACATTCAGTACTTC.

The chain is built from TRBV7-2 and TRBJ2-5; 15 bases line up with TRBD2. The CDR3 sequence is 15 residues long. The germline V gene has CDR1 SGHTA and CDR2 FQGNSA. Trimming removed 6 bases from V and 4 bases from J; junction bases left unmatched: 3. Here the CDR3 reads CASSWGLAGGETQYF. The CDR3 DNA sequence: TGTGCCAGCAGTTGGGGACTAGCGGGGGGAGAGACCCAGTACTTC. Combining the CDR3 with reference TRBV7-2 and TRBJ2-5 gives the whole variable domain GAGVSQSPSNKVTEKGKDVELRCDPISGHTALYWYRQSLGQGLEFLIYFQGNSAPDKSGLPSDRFSAERTGGSVSTLTIQRTQQEDSAVYLCASSWGLAGGETQYFGPGTRLLVL.

This clone was detected once. The chain is built from TRBV6-5 and TRBJ2-7, with D possibly TRBD2 on 6 matching bases. Germline CDR1 MNHEY, CDR2 SVGAGI. The CDR3 runs to 16 residues. Trimming stripped 2 bases from V and 5 bases from J, with 19 bases between. The CDR3 loop reads CASSYRFGGYGDEQYF. The DNA for the CDR3 is TGTGCCAGCAGTTACCGATTTGGGGGGTACGGGGACGAGCAGTACTTC.

This chain joins TRBV25-1 and TRBJ1-4; D call uncertain. From germline, CDR1 is MGHDK and CDR2 SYGVNS. CDR3 length: 14 residues. The V end lost 6 bases, the J end lost 8 bases, and 16 bases lay between the germline ends. CDR3 protein: CASRNTIDGEKLFF. The CDR3 nucleotides are TGTGCCAGCAGGAACACTATAGATGGGGAAAAACTGTTTTTT. Full variable domain (missing parts from reference TRBV25-1 and TRBJ1-4): EADIYQTPRYLVIGTGKKITLECSQTMGHDKMYWYQQDPGMELHLIHYSYGVNSTEKGDLSSESTVSRIRTEHFPLTLESARPSHTSQYLCASRNTIDGEKLFFGSGTQLSVL.

The chain links TRBV10-2 to TRBJ2-7; D is unresolved. Per germline, CDR1 WSHSY and CDR2 SAAADI. V was pared by 3 bases and J by 7 bases, with 13 bases between. This CDR3 is built from 13 residues. CDR3 residues: CASSDNSFLEQYF. As DNA, the CDR3 is TGCGCCAGCAGTGATAACTCCTTTTTGGAGCAGTACTTC.

This clone was picked up one time. V and J are TRBV7-2 and TRBJ1-5; D perhaps matches TRBD1 (5 bases). Germline values: CDR1 SGHTA, CDR2 FQGNSA. Trimming took off 1 base at V and 4 bases at J, with 11 bases between the two ends. The CDR3 totals 15 residues. CDR3 DNA sequence: TGTGCCAGCAGCTTAGGTTCAGGGTATAATCAGCCCCAGCATTTT. This sequence encodes CASSLGSGYNQPQHF.

This clone was recorded once. The gene calls are TRBV7-8 and TRBJ1-5; 8 positions agree with TRBD1. Trimming removed 5 bases from V and 4 bases from J; junction bases left unmatched: 7. The CDR3 is made up of 15 amino acids. Germline V CDR1 and CDR2: SGHVS, FQNEAQ. In nucleotides, the CDR3 is TGTGCCAGCAGCCCAAGCAACAGGGGGAATCAGCCCCAGCATTTT. This gives the protein CASSPSNRGNQPQHF. Variable domain in full (rest from reference TRBV7-8 and TRBJ1-5): GAGVSQSPRYKVAKRGQDVALRCDPISGHVSLFWYQQALGQGPEFLTYFQNEAQLDKSGLPSDRFFAERPEGSVSTLKIQRTQQEDSAVYLCASSPSNRGNQPQHFGDGTRLSIL.

The chain combines TRBV6-1 with TRBJ2-2; possibly TRBD2 for D (5 bases). CDR1 MNHNS and CDR2 SASEGT come from the germline V gene. Between the trimmed V and J ends, which lost 8 bases and 4 bases, there was a span of 11 bases. The CDR3 extends over 13 amino acids. Here the CDR3 reads CASVTGITGELFF. The CDR3 coding sequence is TGTGCCAGCGTCACGGGAATCACCGGGGAGCTGTTTTTT.

The genes are TRBV5-1 and TRBJ2-6; tentative D call: TRBD1 (6 bases). Between the trimmed V and J ends, which lost 4 bases and 0 bases, there was a span of 20 bases. Germline values: CDR1 SGHRS, CDR2 YFSETQ. The CDR3 contains 19 residues. The CDR3 loop is CASSPIRQGSNSGANVLTF. For the CDR3, the DNA is TGCGCCAGCAGCCCCATTAGGCAGGGGTCCAACTCTGGGGCCAACGTCCTGACTTTC.

This rearrangement joins TRBV5-1 to TRBJ2-3; 13 bases are shared with TRBD2. This CDR3 has 17 amino acids. V lost 5 bases to trimming and J lost 0 bases; unmatched junction nucleotides: 6. Germline-derived CDR1 and CDR2 are SGHRS and YFSETQ. The CDR3 here is CASRGTSGGASTDTQYF. As DNA, the CDR3 is TGCGCCAGCAGGGGAACTAGCGGGGGGGCGAGCACAGATACGCAGTATTTT.

In this sample, this clone turned up many times. V usage is TRBV30 and J usage is TRBJ1-2; no reliable D call. The CDR3 spans 13 residues. V lost 2 bases and J 0 bases, leaving 7 bases between the germline ends. CDR1 GTSNPN and CDR2 SVGIG come from the germline V gene (reference sequence). The CDR3 protein is CAWSQQTNYGYTF. In DNA form, the CDR3 reads TGTGCCTGGAGTCAACAGACTAACTATGGCTACACCTTC.

This chain links TRBV7-9 with TRBJ2-2; D is possibly TRBD1 (5 bases). V dropped 3 bases and J dropped 4 bases, with 9 bases sitting between them. This CDR3 has 14 residues. The germline CDR1 and CDR2 sequences are SEHNR and FQNEAQ (reference sequence). Written as DNA, the CDR3 is TGTGCCAGCAGCTTGATGGGGCTCACCGGGGAGCTGTTTTTT. It encodes CASSLMGLTGELFF. Full variable domain (remainder filled in from reference TRBV7-9 and TRBJ2-2): DTGVSQNPRHKITKRGQNVTFRCDPISEHNRLYWYRQTLGQGPEFLTYFQNEAQLEKSRLLSDRFSAERPKGSFSTLEIQRTEQGDSAMYLCASSLMGLTGELFFGEGSRLTVL.

In this sample, this clone turned up once. The chain carries TRBV28 and TRBJ1-1, with TRBD1 identical over 7 bases. Germline CDR1 is MDHEN and CDR2 is SYDVKM. This CDR3 is built from 14 residues. V lost 3 bases, J lost 0 bases, and 1 base stayed unmatched. CDR3 bases: TGTGCCAGCAGTTTCGGACAGGTGAACACTGAAGCTTTCTTT. Encoded protein: CASSFGQVNTEAFF.